Sequencing of this T cell receptor (beta chain) was carried out in a study of blood T cell repertoires in COVID-19. Assay used: immunoSEQ multiplex PCR; TCRdb lists only in-frame clones, some missing. This sample has 390,000 or so clones; about 90% occur once, and the top ten carry approximately 3%. Germline V gene data show CDR1 as SGHNT and CDR2 as YYREEE (reference sequence). Trimming shortened V by 0 bases and J by 5 bases, and 21 bases separated the two germline ends. The CDR3 spans 18 residues. The clonotype comes from a woman in her 30s with COVID-19, enrolled during active disease. The specimen sequenced was peripheral blood. The chain has TRBV5-4 and TRBJ2-1, with D possibly TRBD1 on 5 matching bases. The CDR3 loop reads CASSLVLMETERDNEQFF. The CDR3 nucleotides read TGTGCCAGCAGCTTGGTCTTAATGGAGACAGAAAGGGACAATGAGCAGTTCTTC.